This is a list of T cell receptor delta chains from one sample in a study of gamma-delta chains in newborns, infants, children. TCRdb ran CATT on the reads. The table includes more than 1,500 delta-chain clones, 35% to 50% detected once. The source material was blood. Receptors were obtained from a child who had a fever. Both conserved end residues are part of each CDR3. The D gene is left open where the match is weak. Only part of the rows carry a size: once, few, many, or a class if the clone is expanded.

j_gene,abundance,v_gene,d_gene,CDR3nt,CDR3aa
TRDJ1,medium-sized,TRDV2,-,TGTGCCTGTGACTCTGTTGGGGAGAACACCGATAAGCTCATCTTT,CACDSVGENTDKLIF
TRDJ1,large,TRDV1,-,TGTGCTCTTGGGGCCAACGGTGGGGGGGCCGACACCGATAAACTCATCTTT,CALGANGGGADTDKLIF
TRDJ1,large,TRDV2,-,TGTGCCTGTGACACCGTTAGCACGTCCGGGGGGACGTACACCGATAAACTCATCTTT,CACDTVSTSGGTYTDKLIF
TRDJ1,medium-sized,TRDV2,TRDD3,TGTGCCTGTGACAGACTGGGGGATATCCCCCCCACCGATAAACTCATCTTT,CACDRLGDIPPTDKLIF
TRDJ1,once,TRDV2,-,TGTGCCTGTGACACCGTGGGGGGACAGGGCAAACTCATCTTT,CACDTVGGQGKLIF
TRDJ1,-,TRDV2,-,TGTGCCTGTGACAGTGTTGGAGGCAACGGGGGACTGTACACCGATAAACTCATCTTC,CACDSVGGNGGLYTDKLIF
TRDJ1,-,TRDV2,TRDD3,TGTGCCTGTGACTTGCACTGGGGGATACGCGATAAGCTCATCTTT,CACDLHWGIRDKLIF
TRDJ1,medium-sized,TRDV1,TRDD3,TGTGCTCTTGGGGAACTCGCCCCTCTCTCTTACTGGGGGATAACCGATAAACTCATCTTT,CALGELAPLSYWGITDKLIF
TRDJ1,large,TRDV2,TRDD3,TGTGCCTGTGACGTTGTCTCTGGGGGCCGCACCGATAAACTCATCTTT,CACDVVSGGRTDKLIF
TRDJ1,medium-sized,TRDV1,TRDD2,TGTGCTCTTGGGGTCCGGCCTTCCTACGAGGTATTGGGGGGCTACACCGATAAACTCATCTTT,CALGVRPSYEVLGGYTDKLIF
TRDJ3,-,TRDV2,TRDD3,TGTGCCTGCGACACCGCTGGGGGATACGCCCCCTGGGACACCCGACAGATGTTTTTC,CACDTAGGYAPWDTRQMFF
TRDJ1,medium-sized,TRDV2,TRDD3,TGTGCCTGTGACGTACTGGGGGATTACACCGATAAACTCATCTTT,CACDVLGDYTDKLIF
TRDJ1,-,TRDV2,-,TGTGCCTGTGACACCATCAGGCCGCCGAGGGGGACCGATAAACTCATCTTT,CACDTIRPPRGTDKLIF
TRDJ1,large,TRDV2,TRDD3,TGTGCCTGTGACATCCTTCGTGGTGGGGATACGGCGTATAAACTCATCTTT,CACDILRGGDTAYKLIF
TRDJ3,-,TRDV2,-,TGTGCCTGTGACACTGCCGGGGGCCCCGAATTCTGGGACACCCGACAGATGTTTTTC,CACDTAGGPEFWDTRQMFF
TRDJ2,-,TRDV2,TRDD3,TGTGCCTGTGACTCCCTGGGGGATTTGACAGCACAACTCTTCTTT,CACDSLGDLTAQLFF